The rows below give T cell receptor beta chains drawn from one sample of a study of T cell changes during pregnancy in multiple sclerosis. TCRdb's table, derived via immunoSEQ multiplex PCR, lists solely in-frame clones and lacks some. The sample lists around 37,000 clones; around 91% were seen once. The input for sequencing was CD8+ T cells from peripheral blood mononuclear cells, taken in the second trimester of pregnancy. The source is a female donor with multiple sclerosis, enrolled in a pregnancy study. Both conserved end residues are part of each CDR3. A D gene is named only where the DNA matches it firmly. Some rows have no size entry. The others give once, few or many, or a class for an expanded clone.

v_call: TRBV5-1
d_call: TRBD1
clone_size: -
j_call: TRBJ1-1
cdr3_nt: TGCGCCAGCAGCCTCGGGACAGGCGCATCTACTAACATGAACACTGAAGCTTTCTTT
cdr3_aa: CASSLGTGASTNMNTEAFF

v_call: TRBV4-2
d_call: -
clone_size: -
j_call: TRBJ1-1
cdr3_nt: TGTGCCAGCAGCCAAGATCTTAGTGAAGCTTTCTTT
cdr3_aa: CASSQDLSEAFF

v_call: TRBV11-2
d_call: -
clone_size: -
j_call: TRBJ2-5
cdr3_nt: TGTGCCAGCAGCTTAGGGGGTAGCGGCGCGGGGGAGACCCAGTACTTC
cdr3_aa: CASSLGGSGAGETQYF

v_call: TRBV19
d_call: TRBD2
clone_size: -
j_call: TRBJ2-1
cdr3_nt: TGTGCCAGTAGTATCCCGGTAGCGGGATGGAATGAGCAGTTCTTC
cdr3_aa: CASSIPVAGWNEQFF

v_call: TRBV27
d_call: -
clone_size: -
j_call: TRBJ1-1
cdr3_nt: TGTGCCAGCAGTTTAACGGGGGGCATTATGAACACTGAAGCTTTCTTT
cdr3_aa: CASSLTGGIMNTEAFF

v_call: TRBV2
d_call: -
clone_size: once
j_call: TRBJ1-2
cdr3_nt: -
cdr3_aa: CASSFGHGAF

v_call: TRBV11-2
d_call: -
clone_size: -
j_call: TRBJ1-4
cdr3_nt: TGTGCCAGCAGCTTGAGAGCAACTAATGAAAAACTGTTTTTT
cdr3_aa: CASSLRATNEKLFF

v_call: TRBV9
d_call: TRBD1
clone_size: -
j_call: TRBJ2-1
cdr3_nt: TGTGCCAGCAGCGTAGACTGGGACAGCTACAATGAGCAGTTCTTC
cdr3_aa: CASSVDWDSYNEQFF

v_call: TRBV30
d_call: -
clone_size: -
j_call: TRBJ1-5
cdr3_nt: TGTGCCTGGAGTGTAGGGGGGGGTCAGCCCCAGCATTTT
cdr3_aa: CAWSVGGGQPQHF

v_call: TRBV4-3
d_call: TRBD2
clone_size: -
j_call: TRBJ2-3
cdr3_nt: TGCGCCAGCAGCCAAGATCGGGCTAGCGGGTTCATAGATACGCAGTATTTT
cdr3_aa: CASSQDRASGFIDTQYF

v_call: TRBV27
d_call: -
clone_size: -
j_call: TRBJ1-2
cdr3_nt: TGTGCCAGCAGTTATAAGACAGGCTATGGCTACACCTTC
cdr3_aa: CASSYKTGYGYTF

v_call: TRBV19
d_call: -
clone_size: once
j_call: TRBJ1-2
cdr3_nt: TGTGCCAGTAGTATGCCAGACACAAACTATGGCTACACCTTC
cdr3_aa: CASSMPDTNYGYTF

v_call: TRBV9
d_call: -
clone_size: -
j_call: TRBJ1-1
cdr3_nt: TGTGCCAGCAGCAAGGGAGGGAACACTGAAGCTTTCTTT
cdr3_aa: CASSKGGNTEAFF

v_call: TRBV27
d_call: -
clone_size: -
j_call: TRBJ2-7
cdr3_nt: TGTGCCAGCAGTTTCAAAGGGTCGGGGGAGCAGTACTTC
cdr3_aa: CASSFKGSGEQYF

v_call: TRBV28
d_call: TRBD1
clone_size: once
j_call: TRBJ1-5
cdr3_nt: TGTGCCAGCAGTTCCCCACAGGGGGCGGGCAATCAGCCCCAGCATTTT
cdr3_aa: CASSSPQGAGNQPQHF

v_call: TRBV6-5
d_call: -
clone_size: -
j_call: TRBJ2-1
cdr3_nt: TGTGCCAGCAGTTACTCGACGCGGGGATCCTACAATGAGCAGTTCTTC
cdr3_aa: CASSYSTRGSYNEQFF

v_call: TRBV7-9
d_call: -
clone_size: -
j_call: TRBJ2-1
cdr3_nt: TGTGCCAGCAGCTCCAGGACAAAGCCCTACAATGAGCAGTTCTTC
cdr3_aa: CASSSRTKPYNEQFF

v_call: TRBV2
d_call: -
clone_size: -
j_call: TRBJ1-2
cdr3_nt: TGTGCCAGCATAGGGGTCCCCTACTATGGCTACACCTTC
cdr3_aa: CASIGVPYYGYTF

v_call: TRBV9
d_call: TRBD1
clone_size: -
j_call: TRBJ2-7
cdr3_nt: TGTGCCAGCAGCGTTACAGGGGAAGGATCCTACGAGCAGTACTTC
cdr3_aa: CASSVTGEGSYEQYF

v_call: TRBV15
d_call: TRBD1
clone_size: -
j_call: TRBJ2-5
cdr3_nt: TGTGCCACCAGCAGAGGGGACAGGGTATCGGAAGAGACCCAGTACTTC
cdr3_aa: CATSRGDRVSEETQYF

v_call: TRBV6-6
d_call: TRBD1
clone_size: -
j_call: TRBJ1-1
cdr3_nt: TGTGCCAGCAGTTACACTCCAGGGGGTTGGAACACTGAAGCTTTCTTT
cdr3_aa: CASSYTPGGWNTEAFF

v_call: TRBV7-2
d_call: -
clone_size: -
j_call: TRBJ2-7
cdr3_nt: TGTGCCAGCAGCCTCCCTTCCTACGAGCAGTACTTC
cdr3_aa: CASSLPSYEQYF

v_call: TRBV4-2
d_call: -
clone_size: -
j_call: TRBJ2-5
cdr3_nt: TGTGCCAGCAGCCAAGAACAGGGTCTCGAGACCCAGTACTTC
cdr3_aa: CASSQEQGLETQYF

v_call: TRBV30
d_call: -
clone_size: -
j_call: TRBJ1-2
cdr3_nt: TGTGCCTGGAGCCCTCTGACTTCCTACACCTTC
cdr3_aa: CAWSPLTSYTF

v_call: TRBV30
d_call: -
clone_size: -
j_call: TRBJ2-1
cdr3_nt: TGTGCCTGGAGTGTGGGTTTCGGGGGGACAAAGTACAATGAGCAGTTCTTC
cdr3_aa: CAWSVGFGGTKYNEQFF

v_call: TRBV4-3
d_call: -
clone_size: once
j_call: TRBJ2-7
cdr3_nt: TGCGCCAGCAGCCAAGAAAGAGGTCAGTCGGGCTACGAGCAGTACTTC
cdr3_aa: CASSQERGQSGYEQYF

v_call: TRBV6-5
d_call: TRBD2
clone_size: -
j_call: TRBJ2-3
cdr3_nt: TGTGCCAGCAGCCGGACTAGCGGGGGCCCAGATACGCAGTATTTT
cdr3_aa: CASSRTSGGPDTQYF